This T cell receptor (beta chain) was recovered during a study of tumor-infiltrating lymphocytes in primary liver carcinoma. Whole-study findings and limits: Samples, which were bulk and unsorted, did not allow CD4+ and CD8+ repertoires to be compared. Relative to blood, tumors carried a significantly larger fraction of the repertoire in their top 250 clones (p = 0.039).

As regards this clonotype: Its specificity is not known.

A constant-region primer served to make TCR beta cDNA from about 0.45 ug total RNA. Researchers made the TCR beta libraries by running three nested multiplex PCR rounds with slightly modified ARM-PCR. Researchers ran the first two PCR rounds for roughly 11 cycles each with TRBV1-TRBV30 forward primers and a C-beta reverse primer. TCRdb re-analysed the multiplex PCR reads in MiXCR, keeping a single row per CDR3 protein. The sample includes over 250,000 distinct CDR3 sequences, roughly three fifths of them seen just once. RNA was extracted from whole blood without cell sorting, alongside germline DNA. Chronic HBV infection affected patients, none of whom had received treatment. The CDR3 has 15 residues. V was pared by 7 bases and J by 9 bases, with 22 bases between.

The material sequenced was peripheral blood. V and J are TRBV12-3 or TRBV12-4 and TRBJ1-5; D is unclear. The clonotype comes from a woman in her twenties or thirties with primary liver carcinoma and hepatitis B virus infection. The CDR3 DNA reads as TGTGCCAGCAACCGGGGAGGGCGGGGAGGCCGGCCCCAGCATTTT. Translating it yields CASNRGGRGGRPQHF.